These 3 T cell receptor beta chains originate from one sample sequenced in a study of T cell repertoires in cytomegalovirus infection. TCRdb itself ran the reads through MiXCR, one entry per CDR3 protein. The sample has around 270,000 distinct CDR3 sequences; roughly 10% are singletons. Sequenced sample: PBMCs. The receptors here all came from a human donor in good health (CMV status not recorded). Some clones in this sample may be carry-over from other donors' samples.

The chain joins TRBV7-2 to TRBJ2-5, with TRBD2 identical over 9 bases. V shed 3 bases, J shed 5 bases, and the junction held 4 bases outside the gene matches. CDR3 size: 14 residues. The germline gives CDR1 SGHTA, CDR2 FQGNSA. CDR3 region: CASSFGTSWETQYF. The CDR3 DNA sequence: TGTGCCAGCAGCTTTGGGACTAGCTGGGAGACCCAGTACTTC.

Many counts were recorded for this clonotype. The chain has TRBV14 and TRBJ2-5; 7 nucleotides match TRBD1. Germline lookup yields CDR1 SGHDN and CDR2 FVKESK. The V gene end was trimmed by 5 bases and the J gene end by 4 bases; junction bases not matched to a gene: 16. This CDR3 contains 17 residues. This CDR3 reads CASSGIRDSARTETQYF. The CDR3 bases are TGTGCCAGCAGCGGTATCCGGGACAGCGCTAGGACAGAGACCCAGTACTTC.

This clonotype was seen many times. The chain combines TRBV12-3 or TRBV12-4 with TRBJ2-7; D gene ambiguous. The CDR3 is 20 amino acids. Trimming took 6 bases from V and 2 from J, leaving 32 bases between them. CDR3 in amino acids: CASSFSRTQSVTKVTYEQYF. CDR3 coding DNA: TGTGCCAGCAGCTTCAGCCGTACCCAGTCAGTCACTAAGGTAACCTACGAGCAGTACTTC.